This T cell receptor beta chain is from a study of cytomegalovirus exposure and HLA in healthy donors. Study-wide results and caveats: Later analysis associated a missense DCLRE1C variant with TCR beta V- and J-gene trimming.

The study ran its PCR with 60 Vbeta and 13 Jbeta primers. Original processing notes: The count from a later analysis was some 81 million unique TCR beta chains, some 9.9 million of them shared. TCRdb's copy holds only in-frame clones and misses some; the assay was immunoSEQ multiplex PCR. V and J calls and clone size are copied from that table; D and trimming were computed from the DNA. Of 190,000 or so clones in the sample, around 81% were seen once. On this clone itself: Its antigen is not known.

CDR3 length: 12 residues. V was trimmed by 3 bases and J by 8 bases, leaving 13 bases between them. The germline V gene encodes CDR1 GTSNPN and CDR2 SVGIG (reference sequence). The clonotype was recovered from a woman aged 50 to 65 in good health and CMV-seropositive. The V gene is TRBV30, the J gene TRBJ1-2; D not resolved. Sequencing input: PBMCs. The CDR3 sequence: CAWRTSRKGYTF. CDR3 coding DNA: TGTGCCTGGAGAACCTCGCGGAAGGGCTACACCTTC. Filled out from reference TRBV30 and TRBJ1-2, the complete variable domain reads SQTIHQWPATLVQPVGSPLSLECTVEGTSNPNLYWYRQAAGRGLQLLFYSVGIGQISSEVPQNLSASRPQDRQFILSSKKLLLSDSGFYLCAWRTSRKGYTFGSGTRLTVV.